This T cell receptor (beta chain) was sequenced during a study of shared clonotypes between healthy human individuals (dated by TCRdb to 2018 to 2020). Some background on the complete study: A few men and a couple of women, aged 18 to 49 years, made up the cohort. For each donor, CD4 naive and CD4 memory were each given three plates, CD8 naive was given two plates, and CD8 memory was given one plate. To increase sequencing depth and limit assay-specific biases, TCR repertoire library preparation and sequencing were carried out by different laboratories using diverse techniques. Blood TCR repertoires of roughly five healthy adults were deeply sequenced to estimate repertoire size and the extent of clonotype sharing between individuals. Each donor's leukapheresis produced roughly between roughly 0.85 and 9 billion PBMCs.

As for this clone: This receptor's antigen is unknown. Per-base quality was not reported, and no clone a single base away is much larger than it.

Using the deep immunoSEQ assay, TCR CDR3 regions were amplified from genomic DNA by multiplex PCR. Extracted genomic DNA from each cell subset was spread evenly across all wells of several immunoSEQ 96-well plates, with each plate serving as a replicate. For sorted subsets, about 200 ng genomic DNA, equal to about 30,000 T cell genomes, was loaded into each replicate PCR. The purified libraries were quantified using a Qubit 3.0 fluorometer, sized with a Bioanalyzer 2100, and then quantified again using the KAPA Library Quantification kit. A separate single-read 150-cycle Illumina NextSeq 550 flow cell was used to sequence each immunoSEQ 96-well plate. The authors' pipeline ran thus. Because only junctional sequences without quality scores were contained in the immunoSEQ output, filtering matching that applied to full-length reads could not be performed. To assign V/J genes and CDR3, sequences were annotated against IMGT germline references using PyIR, a Python wrapper for IgBLAST v1.9. Reads with weak V/J assignments (E-value above 1e-6), missing CDR3, stop codons, out-of-frame junctions, or ambiguous translated residues were removed. V3J clonotypes were defined as sequences sharing the same inferred V gene, J gene, and CDR3 amino acid sequence. To compute the percentage overlap between repertoires, the number of shared unique clonotypes was divided by the size of the smaller repertoire. Richness of each repertoire was evaluated using RTK rarefaction, the Chao1 estimator, and Recon v2.1 estimates of unobserved clonotypes. For all TCRbeta clonotypes obtained by the gDNA method from a handful of donors, generation probabilities were computed with OLGA. The table was pulled from immuneACCESS by TCRdb, which kept in-frame rearrangements only. Such tables lose some clones; where checked, under half of the loss comes from unresolved V genes, and the rest has no known cause. The V and J calls and clone size were taken over from that table, and D and trimming were inferred from the DNA. The sample table shows 2 million to 2.5 million clones, and approximately 93% are seen once. 0.35% to 0.45% of the sample comes from the top ten.

The germline V gene provides CDR1 MDHEN and CDR2 SYDVKM. V sheds 5 bases and J sheds 1 base, leaving 11 bases between their ends. From the cysteine up to the phenylalanine, the CDR3 has a length of 15 residues. Solely the CDR3 DNA is kept, with 45 bases framed from the first base. The donors were healthy, HIV-negative adults who had no recently reported acute infections or vaccinations. All donors were Caucasian adults living in Nashville, Tennessee, USA. Magnetic negative selection was used to enrich CD4+ T cells, after which naive cells were positively selected on CD45RA and the negative fraction became the memory subset. After blood collection by leukapheresis, PBMCs were isolated using Ficoll-Histopaque density gradient centrifugation and then cryopreserved in the vapor phase of liquid nitrogen. Analytical flow cytometry was used to check the purity and quantity of each magnetically sorted T cell population. From each sorted fraction, genomic DNA was isolated and quantified by UV absorbance on a Nanodrop 2000c.

Results the study describes overall, beyond this receptor: The genetic and exposure-history diversity represented was limited by the small number of donors. Incomplete sequencing was indicated by rarefaction of sorted-subset datasets, despite the large sequencing depth. Only blood was sampled, and tissue TCR repertoires likely differ from those in blood. Based on pairwise subsampling, the degree of clonotype sharing among donors was expected to be affected by sequencing depth. Approximately 4.8% of naive CD4, around 4% of naive CD8, 2.3% of memory CD4, and about 0.4% of memory CD8 clonotypes were shared across several donors. Compared with non-shared clonotypes, the clonotypes found in all four sorted-subset donors had higher generation probabilities. Naive subsets generally had larger estimated clonotype richness than memory subsets did.

Input material: naive CD4+ T cells from PBMCs. The cell subset or site label corresponds to: CD45RA+ positively selected. The origin of this receptor is a man in his late teens or twenties in good health. Some clones in this sample may be carry-over from other donors' samples. The rearranged segments are TRBV28 and TRBJ2-2; no D segment can be confidently identified. The CDR3 region reads CASSPPLGNTGELFF. The DNA reads as follows: TGTGCCAGCAGTCCCCCCCTAGGGAACACCGGGGAGCTGTTTTTT.